The sequence of this T cell receptor (beta chain) was determined in a study of blood T cell repertoires in COVID-19. The overall study: Acute-phase and convalescent COVID-19 samples originated in the United States, Italy and Spain. In each case, the material was cDNA or gDNA derived from T cells, B-cell-depleted T cells, or PBMCs.

In the original workflow: Reference gene primer amplification in the assay estimated nucleated cell counts. Sequencing was performed with immunoSEQ multiplex PCR; in TCRdb, only in-frame clones are kept and a portion is missing. V and J calls and clone size are copied from that table; D and trimming were computed from the DNA. The table has approximately 68,000 clones, around 83% seen once. Germline V gene lookup returns CDR1 SGHTA and CDR2 FQGNSA. Trimming pared 5 bases from V and 1 base from J, leaving 13 bases between. The CDR3 extends over 15 amino acids. The V and J genes are TRBV7-2 and TRBJ2-3; possibly TRBD2 for D (6 bases). The sequence was obtained from a woman older than 75 with active or convalescent COVID-19. Sequencing input: peripheral blood. This chain's CDR3 is CASSPPPGGTDTQYF. The CDR3, as DNA: TGTGCCAGCAGCCCTCCGCCGGGGGGCACAGATACGCAGTATTTT.